This T cell receptor (beta chain) comes out of a study of response to subunit inactivated influenza vaccine (dated by TCRdb to 2016 to 2018). The study in broad terms: To follow how T cells responded to a trivalent subunit inactivated influenza vaccine, the researchers relied on deep quantitative profiling of the T cell receptor repertoire. Summary of the overall study and its limitations: According to the authors, only a limited number of new T cells may be recruited by each seasonal influenza vaccination.

The CDR3 runs 15 residues from the cysteine to the phenylalanine. The entry retains the CDR3 DNA only, 45 bases that are in frame from base 1. CDR1 and CDR2 (SEHNR, FQNEAQ) derive from the germline V gene (reference sequence). V is pared back by 1 base and J by 8 bases, with 14 bases lying between the germline termini. In the case of this clonotype: Its cognate antigen has yet to be identified. Base quality data are lacking; no much larger clone is found one base away.

Library method: RT-PCR. Instrument on record: Illumina HiSeq 2500. TCRdb cleaned the public reads at Q25 with fastp, built clones with MiXCR and kept in-frame beta chains. Identical CDR3 protein sequences are pooled into one entry, listed with their most common genes and DNA. Recorded for this sample are 450,000 to 700,000 distinct CDR3 sequences; around 15% of them occurred a single time. Roughly 10% of the sample goes to the ten largest clones. This clonotype was sampled from a man aged 50 or older who received an inactivated influenza vaccine. Donor details come from another sample of the same person, matched by shared clones. Sequencing used PBMCs from blood, obtained approximately 12 days after vaccination. The chain is encoded by TRBV7-9 joined to TRBJ1-4; possibly the D gene is TRBD1, per 5 matching bases. At the DNA level, the sequence is TGTGCCAGCAGCTTAGTACAGGCGGGAAAGGAAAAACTGTTTTTT. This codes for CASSLVQAGKEKLFF.